This T cell receptor beta chain derives from a study of blood T cell repertoires in COVID-19. Generated by immunoSEQ multiplex PCR, the TCRdb table keeps only in-frame clones and is missing some. The sample holds fewer than 120,000 clones, 88% seen once. V gave up 0 bases and J gave up 1 base, with 8 bases separating them. Germline V gene data show CDR1 as KGHDR and CDR2 as SFDVKD. The CDR3 spans 16 residues. The sequence was collected from a woman in her fifties or sixties with acute or convalescent COVID-19. J is TRBJ2-2 and V is TRBV24-1, with a possible D match to TRBD2 (6 bases). The sample was peripheral blood. CDR3 nucleotides: TGTGCCACCAGTGATTTGAGGAGGGGGAACACCGGGGAGCTGTTTTTT. It is translated as CATSDLRRGNTGELFF.